This T cell receptor beta chain came from a study of glioma-infiltrating T cells (dated by TCRdb to between 2015 and 2016). Broadly, across the study: TCR alpha- and beta-chain repertoires were sequenced from glioma tissue, non-neoplastic brain tissue and matched peripheral blood mononuclear cells. To measure divergence between tissue and blood T-cell populations, each tissue-infiltrating repertoire was compared with the peripheral blood repertoire of the same patient. Three low-grade glioma patients, eight or nine primary glioblastoma patients and three non-glioma patients contributing non-neoplastic brain tissue were included in the paired cohort.

This clonotype was recorded many times. Its antigen is currently not known. No base quality information exists; no much larger clone differs at one position. V trim: 3 bases; J trim: 4 bases; unmatched bases: 2. The CDR3 covers 14 residues, taking in both the cysteine and the phenylalanine. Only CDR3 DNA is held: 42 bases, read in frame from base 1. The CDR1 and CDR2 encoded by the germline V gene are SGHTA and FQGNSA. The iRepertoire nested amplicon-rescue multiplex PCR (arm-PCR) platform was used to amplify TCR alpha and beta CDR3 regions from RNA. The input for one-step reverse transcription and amplification was roughly 90-450 ng of either tissue mRNA or PBMC total RNA. Following bead purification, Illumina adapters were added by a secondary multiplex PCR, and the libraries were gel-purified between 200 and 400 bp. Libraries carried internal 6-nucleotide barcodes used for demultiplexing. Sequencing of libraries was performed on an Illumina MiSeq with 2x220 or 2x250 nucleotide paired-end reads. From the authors' description of their analysis: Paired reads were merged using FLASH 1.2.11 and aligned with BWA-MEM to the GRCh37 human genome, and TRA and TRB reads were then extracted. For V and J assignment, an IMGT-derived reference of cassette sequences and CDR3 motifs that included pseudogenes was used. Three-frame translation of reads was performed, and productive CDR3s were defined as those with a C...FGXG motif and no stop codons. A clonotype was defined as a unique combination of a V-J cassette pair and a CDR3 amino acid sequence. Reads were filtered by Hamming distance, thresholded by each sample's sequence error rate in mapped regions. TCRdb trimmed public reads at Q25 via fastp, called clones via MiXCR and kept in-frame beta chains. Each record represents a unique CDR3 protein, reported with the most common genes and DNA among its rows. These V and J calls originate from TCRdb's pipeline instead of the authors' own analysis. This sample lists tens of thousands of distinct CDR3 sequences; around 23% were detected once. The top ten constitute under 8.5% of the sample.

On the study overall, not on this receptor specifically: Group comparisons rested on small numbers: three non-neoplastic, three low-grade glioma and roughly eight glioblastoma patients. Very few CDR3 sequences were shared between tissue and blood, attributed to high CDR3 diversity and limited sampling. In non-neoplastic patients, VJ-independent divergence between tissue and blood fell below expectation, whereas in all gliomas, and especially in low-grade gliomas, the divergence rose above expectation.

The sample taken for sequencing was glioma tissue, nonneoplastic brain tissue, or PBMCs (not recorded which). The sequence was obtained from a human donor with low-grade glioma or glioblastoma, undergoing nonglioma brain surgery, or in good health (not recorded which). The chain was built from TRBV7-2 and TRBJ2-2, and 7 bases in between align with TRBD2. For the CDR3, the sequence is CASSFERGTGELFF. The DNA sequence is TGTGCCAGCAGCTTCGAGCGGGGCACCGGGGAGCTGTTTTTT. The full variable domain, with segments outside the CDR3 supplied by the reference TRBV7-2 and TRBJ2-2 proteins, appears as GAGVSQSPSNKVTEKGKDVELRCDPISGHTALYWYRQSLGQGLEFLIYFQGNSAPDKSGLPSDRFSAERTGGSVSTLTIQRTQQEDSAVYLCASSFERGTGELFFGEGSRLTVL.